These 22 T cell receptor beta chains originate from one sample sequenced in a study of T cells in Graves' hyperthyroidism and ophthalmopathy (dated by TCRdb to between 2019 and 2020). The method was multiplex PCR. For sequencing, an Illumina HiSeq 2000 was employed. TCR beta CDR3 regions were amplified from RNA transcripts. The TCR CDR3 was subjected to a first round of RT-PCR using the HTBI primer set and the Qiagen OneStep RT-PCR kit. TCRdb's own reprocessing of the public reads used fastp at Q25 and MiXCR and kept productive beta chains. Each entry is one CDR3 protein sequence, shown with its most common DNA and genes. In all, the sample holds about 740,000 distinct CDR3 sequences, and around 15% of those were seen once. The ten biggest clones cover around 9.6% of the sample. Sequenced: blood. These receptors all stem from a young woman with Graves' hyperthyroidism.

This clonotype turned up a few times. The V call is TRBV3-1, the J call TRBJ1-6, with 9 bases that match TRBD1. The CDR3 sequence is 15 residues long. The junction had 8 bases not matched to a gene; V was cut back by 8 bases and J by 6 bases. CDR1 and CDR2 from the germline V gene are LGHDT and YNNKEL (reference sequence). As DNA, the CDR3 is TGTGCCAGCGGGGGACAGGGATTCATTAATTCACCCCTCCACTTT. It specifies CASGGQGFINSPLHF.

There are many counts of this clonotype. This rearrangement joins TRBV18 to TRBJ1-1; no clear D. There are 13 residues in the CDR3. Germline V gives CDR1 KGHSH, CDR2 LQKENI. Trimming shortened V by 2 bases and J by 4 bases, and 8 bases separated the two germline ends. The CDR3 bases are TGTGCCAGCTCACCATCGCCGGGCACTGAAGCTTTCTTT. Translated: CASSPSPGTEAFF.

In its sample, this clonotype was seen many times. This chain connects TRBV24-1 to TRBJ2-1, with D possibly matching TRBD2 (6 bases). This CDR3 comprises 14 residues. V lost 4 bases to trimming and J lost 4 bases, with 10 bases between them. Looked up from germline, CDR1 is KGHDR and CDR2 is SFDVKD. The CDR3 loop reads CATSERAGYNEQFF. The CDR3, as DNA: TGTGCCACCAGTGAGAGGGCGGGGTACAATGAGCAGTTCTTC.

In this sample, this clonotype turned up a few times. The chain couples TRBV4-3 to TRBJ2-1; D is unclear. Germline CDR1 reads LGHNA; CDR2 reads YSLEER. This CDR3 has 15 residues. V was cut by 1 base and J by 3 bases, with 10 bases left in between. The CDR3 DNA reads TGCGCCAGCAGCCAAGGGGCAGCGAACTACAATGAGCAGTTCTTC. It specifies CASSQGAANYNEQFF.

The sample holds many counts of this clonotype. The chain is built from TRBV5-1 and TRBJ2-1, with D tentatively TRBD1 (6 bases). Per germline, CDR1 SGHRS and CDR2 YFSETQ. This CDR3 has 14 residues. V was cut by 6 bases and J by 1 base, with 11 bases left in between. The CDR3 DNA follows: TGCGCCAGCAAGGCAGGGGCTTCCTACAATGAGCAGTTCTTC. This translates into CASKAGASYNEQFF.

This clonotype appeared many times. The J gene is TRBJ2-3, the V gene TRBV7-2; 10 bases are shared with TRBD1. The CDR3 has 16 amino acids. V shed 4 bases, J shed 6 bases, and the junction held 10 bases outside the gene matches. Germline CDR1 is SGHTA and CDR2 is FQGNSA. The CDR3 coding sequence is TGTGCCAGCAGCTCTCGCCTCAGGACAGGGGGGGATACGCAGTATTTT. The encoded protein is CASSSRLRTGGDTQYF.

This chain uses TRBV6-2 or TRBV6-3 with TRBJ1-5, with unresolved D. V was trimmed by 6 bases and J by 5 bases, leaving 8 bases between them. Per germline, CDR1 MNHEY and CDR2 SVGEGT. The CDR3 covers 12 residues. For the CDR3, the DNA is TGTGCCAGCAGACGCGGTTATCAGCCCCAGCATTTT. Its translation is CASRRGYQPQHF.

In this sample, this clonotype turned up many times. This chain connects TRBV28 to TRBJ1-1; TRBD1 is a possible D gene (5 bases). The CDR3 consists of 17 residues. Germline values: CDR1 MDHEN, CDR2 SYDVKM. The V end was cut by 2 bases, the J end by 0 bases, with 16 bases between. The CDR3 reads CASSLEEGSVMNTEAFF. DNA for the CDR3: TGTGCCAGCAGTTTAGAGGAGGGGTCGGTCATGAACACTGAAGCTTTCTTT.

Many counts were recorded for this clonotype. The chain links TRBV20-1 to TRBJ1-2; D call uncertain. The CDR3 sequence is 11 residues long. Trimming took 5 bases from V and 3 from J, leaving 7 bases between them. Germline loops: CDR1 DFQATT, CDR2 SNEGSKA (reference sequence). The CDR3 loop reads CSASAYYGYTF. CDR3 in DNA: TGCAGTGCTTCAGCCTACTATGGCTACACCTTC.

V usage is TRBV6-1 and J usage is TRBJ1-1, with D maybe TRBD1 (5 bases). The CDR3 covers 16 residues. The V gene lost 2 bases and the J gene lost 3 bases, with 16 bases spanning the gap. Germline CDR1 MNHNS, CDR2 SASEGT. CDR3 loop: CASSEYWGDGHTEAFF. DNA of the CDR3: TGTGCCAGCAGTGAATATTGGGGGGACGGTCACACTGAAGCTTTCTTT.

Ten or more counts support this clonotype. The chain employs TRBV20-1 and TRBJ1-3; D gene uncertain. Trimming removed 0 bases from V and 2 bases from J, with 11 bases in between. The V gene's germline CDR1 is DFQATT and CDR2 SNEGSKA (reference sequence). CDR3 size: 15 residues. CDR3 coding DNA: TGCAGTGCTAGAGATGGAGAAGGGACTGGAAACACCATATATTTT. It codes for CSARDGEGTGNTIYF.

This clonotype has at least ten counts. The V and J genes are TRBV7-2 and TRBJ2-3, with TRBD2 as a possible D gene (6 bases). The CDR3 spans 14 residues. From germline, CDR1 is SGHTA and CDR2 FQGNSA. V dropped 6 bases and J dropped 5 bases, with 15 bases sitting between them. CDR3: CASSLGGGGDTQYF. In nucleotides, the CDR3 is TGTGCCAGCAGTTTGGGGGGAGGAGGAGATACGCAGTATTTT. The entire variable domain, with the rest obtained from reference TRBV7-2 and TRBJ2-3, is as follows: GAGVSQSPSNKVTEKGKDVELRCDPISGHTALYWYRQSLGQGLEFLIYFQGNSAPDKSGLPSDRFSAERTGGSVSTLTIQRTQQEDSAVYLCASSLGGGGDTQYFGPGTRLTVL.

In this sample, this clonotype turned up a few times. CDR3: CSVGRGANTEAFF. For the CDR3, the DNA is TGCAGCGTTGGACGGGGAGCAAACACTGAAGCTTTCTTT. The rearrangement joins TRBV29-1 to TRBJ1-1; D unclear. V was pared by 4 bases and J by 2 bases, with 11 bases between. The CDR3 runs to 13 residues. Germline V gives CDR1 SQVTM, CDR2 ANQGSEA.

This clonotype was seen many times. The rearrangement joins TRBV19 to TRBJ1-4, with TRBD1 identical over 9 bases. From germline, CDR1 is LNHDA and CDR2 SQIVND (reference sequence). The CDR3 covers 19 residues. J was trimmed by 8 bases and V by 2 bases; bases with no gene match: 18. For the CDR3, the DNA is TGTGCCAGTAGTATATATTTCTATCGGGTCAGGACAGGGGAGGAAAAACTGTTTTTT. Amino acids: CASSIYFYRVRTGEEKLFF.

The chain has TRBV6-2 or TRBV6-3 and TRBJ2-3, with TRBD2 matching over 9 bases. Germline CDR1 and CDR2: MNHEY and SVGEGT. V dropped 6 bases and J dropped 2; count of bases not matched to a gene: 3. The CDR3 has 14 residues. CDR3 loop: CASRVAGATDTQYF. The CDR3 region has the DNA TGTGCCAGCAGGGTAGCGGGAGCCACAGATACGCAGTATTTT.

The table lists this clonotype with a few counts. The chain is built from TRBV7-2 and TRBJ2-5; 12 bases fit TRBD1. The ends lost 4 bases at V and 5 bases at J; junction bases unmatched: 5. CDR1 and CDR2 from the germline V gene are SGHTA and FQGNSA. The CDR3 is 15 residues long. As DNA, the CDR3 is TGTGCCAGCAGCTCGGGACAGGGGGCTTTTGAGACCCAGTACTTC. Protein sequence: CASSSGQGAFETQYF.

At least ten counts were recorded for this clonotype. The V and J genes are TRBV6-1 and TRBJ2-2; D is unresolved. Germline V gene sequence: CDR1 MNHNS, CDR2 SASEGT. The CDR3 runs to 14 residues. Trimming removed 7 bases at V and 6 bases at J, with 15 bases between. CDR3 in amino acids: CASTRWVIAGELFF. CDR3 bases: TGTGCCAGCACCCGCTGGGTGATTGCCGGGGAGCTGTTTTTT.

This clonotype has more than one count but fewer than ten. The rearrangement uses TRBV19 and TRBJ1-2; a possible D gene is TRBD1 (6 bases). The CDR3 is made up of 12 amino acids. V was pared by 6 bases and J by 8 bases, with 13 bases between. Germline loops: CDR1 LNHDA, CDR2 SQIVND (reference sequence). CDR3 sequence (DNA): TGTGCCAGTAGGAGTACAGGGTTGGGCTACACCTTC. Its translation: CASRSTGLGYTF.

The table lists this clonotype with a few counts. The chain combines TRBV20-1 with TRBJ2-1, with TRBD2 matching over 12 bases. This CDR3 is 14 amino acids long. The germline gives CDR1 DFQATT, CDR2 SNEGSKA (reference sequence). Unmatched junction bases numbered 9, after V lost 6 bases and J lost 9 bases. The CDR3 loop is CSAIPLAGGPEQFF. CDR3 sequence (DNA): TGCAGTGCCATCCCACTAGCGGGAGGCCCTGAGCAGTTCTTC.

The V call is TRBV10-1, the J call TRBJ2-1, with TRBD2 matching over 11 bases. CDR3 length: 15 amino acids. Germline V gives CDR1 WNHNN, CDR2 SYGVQD (reference sequence). Losses at the gene ends were 0 bases for V and 10 bases for J; bases not matched to a gene: 5. CDR3: CASSESLAGGGEQFF. The CDR3, as DNA: TGCGCCAGCAGTGAGTCCCTAGCGGGAGGTGGGGAGCAGTTCTTC.

This clonotype has at least ten counts. The chain links TRBV28 to TRBJ1-5; 11 bases align to TRBD1. This CDR3 contains 16 residues. With 5 bases clipped from V and 7 bases from J, the junction kept 10 bases outside the gene matches. In germline, CDR1 is MDHEN, CDR2 SYDVKM. The CDR3 spells CASSHSGTGGEQPQHF. CDR3 bases: TGTGCCAGCAGTCACTCCGGGACAGGGGGTGAGCAGCCCCAGCATTTT.

This clonotype showed up just a few times. A much larger clone lies one base from this, so it may be a read error. The V gene is TRBV11-2, the J gene TRBJ2-3; weak D call: TRBD1 (6 bases). V was cut by 11 bases and J by 9 bases, with 18 bases left in between. CDR1 SGHAT and CDR2 FQNNGV come from the germline V gene. The CDR3 consists of 12 residues. CDR3 protein: CAGTKTQGTQYF. CDR3 in DNA: TGTGCCGGCACCAAGACACAGGGCACGCAGTATTTT.